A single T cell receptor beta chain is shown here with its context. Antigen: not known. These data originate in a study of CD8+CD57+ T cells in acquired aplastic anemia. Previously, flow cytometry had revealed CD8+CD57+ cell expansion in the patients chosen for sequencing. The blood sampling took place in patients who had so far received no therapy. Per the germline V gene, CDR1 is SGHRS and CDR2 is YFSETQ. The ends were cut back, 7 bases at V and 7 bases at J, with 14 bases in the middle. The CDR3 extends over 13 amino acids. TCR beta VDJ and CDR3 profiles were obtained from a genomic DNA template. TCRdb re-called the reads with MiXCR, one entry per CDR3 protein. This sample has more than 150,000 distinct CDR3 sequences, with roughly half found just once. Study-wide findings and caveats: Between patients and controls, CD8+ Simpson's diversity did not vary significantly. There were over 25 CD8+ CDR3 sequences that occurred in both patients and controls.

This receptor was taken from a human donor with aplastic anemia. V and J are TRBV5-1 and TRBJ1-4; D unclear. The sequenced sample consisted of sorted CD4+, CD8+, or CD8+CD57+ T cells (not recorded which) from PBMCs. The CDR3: CASQSDITEKLFF. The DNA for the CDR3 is TGCGCCAGCCAAAGTGACATTACTGAAAAACTGTTTTTT.